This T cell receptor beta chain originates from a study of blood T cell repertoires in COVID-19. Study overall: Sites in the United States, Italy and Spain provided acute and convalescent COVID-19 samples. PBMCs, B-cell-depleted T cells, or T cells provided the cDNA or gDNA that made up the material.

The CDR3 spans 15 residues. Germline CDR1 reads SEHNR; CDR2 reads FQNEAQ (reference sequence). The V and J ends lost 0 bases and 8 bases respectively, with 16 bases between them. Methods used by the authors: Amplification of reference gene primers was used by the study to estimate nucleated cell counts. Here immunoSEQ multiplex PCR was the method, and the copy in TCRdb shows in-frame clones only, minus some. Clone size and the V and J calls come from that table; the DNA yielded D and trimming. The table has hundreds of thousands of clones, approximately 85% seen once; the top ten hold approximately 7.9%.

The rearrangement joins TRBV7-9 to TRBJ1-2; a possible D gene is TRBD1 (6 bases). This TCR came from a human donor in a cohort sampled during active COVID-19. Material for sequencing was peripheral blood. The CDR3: CASSLARAGAEGYTF. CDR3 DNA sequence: TGTGCCAGCAGCTTAGCGCGGGCAGGGGCGGAGGGCTACACCTTC.